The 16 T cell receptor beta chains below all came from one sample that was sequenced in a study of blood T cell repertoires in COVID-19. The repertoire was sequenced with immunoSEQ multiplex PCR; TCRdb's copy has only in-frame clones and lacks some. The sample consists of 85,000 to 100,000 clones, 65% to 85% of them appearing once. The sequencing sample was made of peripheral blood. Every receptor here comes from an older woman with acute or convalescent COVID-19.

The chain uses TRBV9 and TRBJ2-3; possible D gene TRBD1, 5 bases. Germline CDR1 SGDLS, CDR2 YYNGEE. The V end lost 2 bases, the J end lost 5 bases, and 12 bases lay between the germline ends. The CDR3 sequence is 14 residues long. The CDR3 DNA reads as TGTGCCAGCAGCGTGGGGTGGGGCCTAGATACGCAGTATTTT. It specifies CASSVGWGLDTQYF.

The CDR3 here is CASSEQTGGEKLFF. CDR3 DNA: TGTGCCAGCAGTGAGCAGACAGGGGGGGAAAAACTGTTTTTT. V is TRBV6-1 and J is TRBJ1-4, with 9 bases lining up with TRBD1. Losses at the gene ends were 3 bases for V and 8 bases for J; bases not matched to a gene: 4. This CDR3 has 14 amino acids. The germline CDR1 and CDR2 sequences are MNHNS and SASEGT.

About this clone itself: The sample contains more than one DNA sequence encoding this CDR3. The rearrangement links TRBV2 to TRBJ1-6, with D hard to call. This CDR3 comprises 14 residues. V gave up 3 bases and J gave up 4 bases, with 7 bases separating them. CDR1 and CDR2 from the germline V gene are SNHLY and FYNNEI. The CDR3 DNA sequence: TGTGCCAGCAGTGAGGCAAGATATAATTCACCCCTCCACTTT. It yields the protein CASSEARYNSPLHF.

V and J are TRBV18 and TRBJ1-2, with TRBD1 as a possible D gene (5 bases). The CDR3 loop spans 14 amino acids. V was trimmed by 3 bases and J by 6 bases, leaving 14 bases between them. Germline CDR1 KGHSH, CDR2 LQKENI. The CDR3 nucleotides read TGTGCCAGCTCACCTAGGACGGGGGTAAATGGCTACACCTTC. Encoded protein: CASSPRTGVNGYTF.

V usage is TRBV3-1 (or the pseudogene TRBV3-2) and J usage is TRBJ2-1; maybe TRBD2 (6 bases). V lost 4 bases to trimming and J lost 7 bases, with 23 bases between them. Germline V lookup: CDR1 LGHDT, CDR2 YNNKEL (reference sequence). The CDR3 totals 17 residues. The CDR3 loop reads CASSRDVDFRGFNEQFF. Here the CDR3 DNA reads TGTGCCAGCAGCCGTGACGTGGATTTCCGGGGGTTTAATGAGCAGTTCTTC.

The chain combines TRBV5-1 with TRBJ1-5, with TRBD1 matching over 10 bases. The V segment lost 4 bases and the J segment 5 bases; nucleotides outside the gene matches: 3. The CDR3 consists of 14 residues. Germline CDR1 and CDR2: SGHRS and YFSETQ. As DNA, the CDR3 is TGCGCCAGCAGCCACGGACAGGGGGATCAGCCCCAGCATTTT. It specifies CASSHGQGDQPQHF. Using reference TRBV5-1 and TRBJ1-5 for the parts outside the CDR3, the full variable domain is KAGVTQTPRYLIKTRGQQVTLSCSPISGHRSVSWYQQTPGQGLQFLFEYFSETQRNKGNFPGRFSGRQFSNSRSEMNVSTLELGDSALYLCASSHGQGDQPQHFGDGTRLSIL.

The CDR3 DNA sequence: TGCAGCGTTAATAAAGCGGAGGAAGCTTTCTTT. As protein: CSVNKAEEAFF. This sequence joins TRBV29-1 and TRBJ1-1; the D is unclear. Germline V gene lookup returns CDR1 SQVTM and CDR2 ANQGSEA. V gave up 5 bases and J gave up 8 bases, with 12 bases separating them. The CDR3 length is 11 residues.

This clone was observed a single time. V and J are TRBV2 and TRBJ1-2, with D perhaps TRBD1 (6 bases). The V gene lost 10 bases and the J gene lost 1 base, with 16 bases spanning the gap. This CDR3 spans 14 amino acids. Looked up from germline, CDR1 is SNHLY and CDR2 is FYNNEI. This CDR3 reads CATREDRFNYGYTF. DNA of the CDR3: TGTGCCACCAGGGAGGACAGATTTAACTATGGCTACACCTTC.

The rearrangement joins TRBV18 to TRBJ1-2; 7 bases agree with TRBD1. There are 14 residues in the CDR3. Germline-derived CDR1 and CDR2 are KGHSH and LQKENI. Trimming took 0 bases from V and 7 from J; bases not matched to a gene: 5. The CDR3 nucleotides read TGTGCCAGCTCACCACCTCAGGGGGTGCGTGGCTACACCTTC. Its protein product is CASSPPQGVRGYTF.

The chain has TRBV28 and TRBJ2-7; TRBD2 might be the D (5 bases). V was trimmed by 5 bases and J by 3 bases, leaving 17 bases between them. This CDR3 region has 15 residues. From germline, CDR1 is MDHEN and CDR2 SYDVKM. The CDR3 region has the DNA TGTGCCAGCAGTCTTTCCGGGGTCACCTTCTACGAGCAGTACTTC. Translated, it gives CASSLSGVTFYEQYF.

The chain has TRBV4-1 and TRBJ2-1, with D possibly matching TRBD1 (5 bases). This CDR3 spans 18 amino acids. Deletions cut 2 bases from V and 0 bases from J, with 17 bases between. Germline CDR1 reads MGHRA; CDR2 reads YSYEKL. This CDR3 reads CASSQRLVPGRSYNEQFF. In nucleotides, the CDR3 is TGCGCCAGCAGCCAAAGACTTGTTCCAGGGCGCTCCTACAATGAGCAGTTCTTC.

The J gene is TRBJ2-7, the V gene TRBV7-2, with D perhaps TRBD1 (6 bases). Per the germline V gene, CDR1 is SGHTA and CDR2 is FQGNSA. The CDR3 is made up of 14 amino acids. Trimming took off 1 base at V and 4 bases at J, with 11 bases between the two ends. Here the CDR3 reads CASSLVGTRYEQYF. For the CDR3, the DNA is TGTGCCAGCAGCTTAGTCGGGACAAGATACGAGCAGTACTTC.

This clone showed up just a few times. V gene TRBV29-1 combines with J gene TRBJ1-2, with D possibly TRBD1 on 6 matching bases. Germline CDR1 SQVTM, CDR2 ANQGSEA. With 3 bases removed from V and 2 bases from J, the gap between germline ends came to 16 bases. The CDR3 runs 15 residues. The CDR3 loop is CSVETGLGINYGYTF. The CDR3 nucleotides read TGCAGCGTTGAGACAGGCTTGGGCATCAACTATGGCTACACCTTC.

For the CDR3, the DNA is TGTGCCAGCAGGGGGGACAGGACCACAGATACGCAGTATTTT. Residues: CASRGDRTTDTQYF. The chain recombines TRBV28 with TRBJ2-3; 8 nucleotides agree with TRBD1. This CDR3 comprises 14 residues. The V gene's germline CDR1 is MDHEN and CDR2 SYDVKM. J was trimmed by 2 bases and V by 6 bases; bases with no gene match: 4.

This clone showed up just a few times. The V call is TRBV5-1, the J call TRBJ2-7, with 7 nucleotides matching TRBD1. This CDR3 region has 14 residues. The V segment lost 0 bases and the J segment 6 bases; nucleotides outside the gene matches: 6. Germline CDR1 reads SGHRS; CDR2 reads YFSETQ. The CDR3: CASSLGQGTGEQYF. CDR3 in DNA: TGCGCCAGCAGCTTGGGACAGGGCACGGGCGAGCAGTACTTC.

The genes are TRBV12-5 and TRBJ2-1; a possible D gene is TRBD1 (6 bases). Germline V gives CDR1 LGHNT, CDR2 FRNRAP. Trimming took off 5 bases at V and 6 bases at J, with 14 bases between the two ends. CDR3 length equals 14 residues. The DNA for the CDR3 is TGTGCTAGTGGTCCCCAGACAGGTATCAATGAGCAGTTCTTC. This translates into CASGPQTGINEQFF.